The 15 T cell receptor beta chains below come from one sample, sequenced in a study of shared clonotypes between healthy human individuals. Sequencing was performed with immunoSEQ multiplex PCR; in TCRdb, only in-frame clones are kept and a portion is missing. Among 2 million to 2.5 million clones listed, more than 80% were seen once. The sample comprised naive CD4+ T cells from PBMCs. Subset specified: CD45RA+ positively selected. These receptors were collected from a man between 18 and 29 years old in good health. Some clones in this sample may be carry-over from other donors' samples.

This clone was detected only once. The gene calls are TRBV28 and TRBJ2-4; 7 bases line up with TRBD1. The ends lost 10 bases at V and 0 bases at J; junction bases unmatched: 15. Germline V gives CDR1 MDHEN, CDR2 SYDVKM. The CDR3 totals 17 residues. CDR3 coding DNA: TGTGCCACCGGAGAGGGGGCGGGTGTTCTAGCCAAAAACATTCAGTACTTC. It translates to CATGEGAGVLAKNIQYF.

Note on this clone: Other DNA sequences of this sample code for an identical CDR3. The J gene is TRBJ2-2, the V gene TRBV5-1, with D hard to call. Between the trimmed V and J ends, which lost 4 bases and 0 bases, there was a span of 7 bases. The V gene's germline CDR1 is SGHRS and CDR2 YFSETQ. The CDR3 runs 14 residues. The CDR3 protein is CASSLGPNTGELFF. CDR3 bases: TGCGCCAGCAGCCTGGGTCCGAACACCGGGGAGCTGTTTTTT.

CDR3 loop: CARFRDRSYEQYF. CDR3 sequence (DNA): TGCGCCAGATTTCGGGACAGGAGCTACGAGCAGTACTTC. The rearrangement joins TRBV10-1 to TRBJ2-7, with 8 nucleotides matching TRBD1. Germline values: CDR1 WNHNN, CDR2 SYGVQD (reference sequence). V dropped 9 bases and J dropped 3; count of bases not matched to a gene: 7. The CDR3 sequence is 13 residues long.

The chain employs TRBV5-1 and TRBJ2-2; 14 positions match TRBD2. This CDR3 contains 18 residues. The V segment lost 0 bases and the J segment 5 bases; nucleotides outside the gene matches: 6. The germline V gene encodes CDR1 SGHRS and CDR2 YFSETQ. CDR3 residues: CASSLGPGTSGRTGELFF. As DNA, the CDR3 is TGCGCCAGCAGCTTGGGGCCCGGGACTAGCGGGAGAACCGGGGAGCTGTTTTTT.

This sequence joins TRBV5-3 and TRBJ2-5, with 10 bases aligning to TRBD2. TRBV5-3 is noted as an ORF with a role that remains uncertain. CDR3 size: 17 residues. The J segment lost 0 bases and the V segment lost 5 bases, leaving 10 bases of the junction unmatched. CDR3 DNA sequence: TGTGCCAGAAGTCGGCTAGCGGGAGACCCATACCAAGAGACCCAGTACTTC. This sequence encodes CARSRLAGDPYQETQYF.

This chain connects TRBV2 to TRBJ2-7; 7 positions agree with TRBD2. CDR1 is SNHLY and CDR2 is FYNNEI in the germline V gene. The CDR3 runs to 12 residues. V was pared by 4 bases and J by 5 bases, with 2 bases of the junction left unmatched. CDR3 DNA: TGTGCCAGCAGTGGCGGGGGAGACGAGCAGTACTTC. It translates to CASSGGGDEQYF.

The V and J genes are TRBV7-2 and TRBJ2-2; D gene unclear. Trimming took off 4 bases at V and 5 bases at J, with 11 bases between the two ends. The CDR3 length is 14 residues. Germline CDR1 reads SGHTA; CDR2 reads FQGNSA. CDR3 loop: CASSSQMGTGELFF. CDR3 DNA sequence: TGTGCCAGCAGCTCCCAGATGGGAACCGGGGAGCTGTTTTTT.

The gene calls are TRBV14 and TRBJ2-5, with D maybe TRBD2 (6 bases). This CDR3 spans 13 amino acids. The V gene's germline CDR1 is SGHDN and CDR2 FVKESK. V lost 4 bases to trimming and J lost 6 bases, with 12 bases between them. CDR3 coding DNA: TGTGCCAGCAGCCGGAGGGGAGAGAAGACCCAGTACTTC. Its protein product is CASSRRGEKTQYF.

The chain couples TRBV6-5 to TRBJ2-2; 8 bases map to TRBD1. V dropped 11 bases and J dropped 10; count of bases not matched to a gene: 12. Germline V gene data show CDR1 as MNHEY and CDR2 as SVGAGI. The length of the CDR3 is 13 residues. CDR3 loop: CAVMDRALTELFF. The CDR3 DNA is TGTGCCGTTATGGACAGGGCGCTGACGGAGCTGTTTTTT.

The chain carries TRBV10-3 and TRBJ2-7; D is perhaps TRBD2 (5 bases). Germline CDR1 ENHRY, CDR2 SYGVKD. This CDR3 comprises 14 residues. The V end lost 6 bases, the J end lost 2 bases, and 14 bases lay between the germline ends. CDR3 residues: CAISSLGIAYEQYF. The CDR3 nucleotides read TGTGCCATCAGCTCACTCGGGATCGCCTACGAGCAGTACTTC.

V usage is TRBV30 and J usage is TRBJ1-1; D unresolved. V was cut by 3 bases and J by 1 base, with 9 bases left in between. This CDR3 region has 13 residues. Germline CDR1 is GTSNPN and CDR2 is SVGIG (reference sequence). The CDR3 spells CAWSRLSNTEAFF. As DNA, the CDR3 is TGTGCCTGGAGCAGACTGTCGAACACTGAAGCTTTCTTT.

The chain has TRBV7-2 and TRBJ2-5; D assignment may be TRBD1 or TRBD2 (6 bases each). Germline V gene sequence: CDR1 SGHTA, CDR2 FQGNSA. The CDR3 length is 15 residues. Trimming took 1 base from V and 5 from J, leaving 14 bases between them. The chain's CDR3 is CASSLVRGATETQYF. The CDR3 DNA sequence: TGTGCCAGCAGCTTAGTTAGGGGGGCGACGGAGACCCAGTACTTC.

V usage is TRBV19 and J usage is TRBJ2-1; D gene ambiguous. Deletions cut 7 bases from V and 2 bases from J, with 15 bases between. Germline values: CDR1 LNHDA, CDR2 SQIVND (reference sequence). This CDR3 has 15 amino acids. Here the CDR3 reads CASTKGGPTYNEQFF. CDR3 in DNA: TGTGCCAGTACCAAGGGCGGCCCCACCTACAATGAGCAGTTCTTC.

In DNA, the CDR3 is TGTGCCAGCAGCCGGATACGACAGGGCGTAAGATCTGGGGCCAACGTCCTGACTTTC. The encoded protein is CASSRIRQGVRSGANVLTF. The chain couples TRBV5-6 to TRBJ2-6, with 7 bases identical to TRBD1. Per the germline V gene, CDR1 is SGHDT and CDR2 is YYEEEE. Trimming took 4 bases from V and 1 from J; bases not matched to a gene: 14. This CDR3 contains 19 residues.

The chain uses TRBV2 and TRBJ2-3; TRBD1 might be the D (6 bases). V shed 7 bases and J shed 0 bases, with 17 bases lying between them. There are 16 residues in the CDR3. The germline V gene encodes CDR1 SNHLY and CDR2 FYNNEI. The CDR3 DNA follows: TGTGCCAGCATAGTTGGGGGCGGCACTAGCACAGATACGCAGTATTTT. The encoded protein is CASIVGGGTSTDTQYF.